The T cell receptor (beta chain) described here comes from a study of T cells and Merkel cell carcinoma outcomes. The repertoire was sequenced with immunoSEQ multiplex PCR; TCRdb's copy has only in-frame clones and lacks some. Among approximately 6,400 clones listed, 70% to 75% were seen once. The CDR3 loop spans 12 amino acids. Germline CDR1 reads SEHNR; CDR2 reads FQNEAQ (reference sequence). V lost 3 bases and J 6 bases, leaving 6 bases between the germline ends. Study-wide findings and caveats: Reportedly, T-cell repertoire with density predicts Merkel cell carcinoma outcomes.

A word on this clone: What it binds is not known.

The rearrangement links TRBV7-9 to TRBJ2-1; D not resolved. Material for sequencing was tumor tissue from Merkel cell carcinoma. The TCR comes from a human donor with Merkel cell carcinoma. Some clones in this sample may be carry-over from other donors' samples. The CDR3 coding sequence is TGTGCCAGCAGCTTCGAGACCAATGAGCAGTTCTTC. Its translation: CASSFETNEQFF.